These 27 T cell receptor beta chains originate from one sample sequenced in a study of T cell changes during pregnancy in multiple sclerosis. Libraries were prepared by immunoSEQ multiplex PCR; TCRdb keeps only in-frame clonotypes and omits some of them. Altogether 70,000 or so clones are present, around 90% being singletons, with the ten largest covering 0.29%. Source: CD4+ T cells from peripheral blood mononuclear cells, taken after pregnancy. These receptors all stem from a female donor with multiple sclerosis, enrolled in a pregnancy study.

The chain uses TRBV7-9 and TRBJ2-1; 7 bases align to TRBD2. CDR3 size: 15 residues. V lost 5 bases and J lost 7; bases outside the gene matches: 11. Germline V gene data show CDR1 as SEHNR and CDR2 as FQNEAQ (reference sequence). CDR3: CASSPGGAGRNEQFF. The CDR3 nucleotides read TGTGCCAGCAGCCCCGGGGGAGCGGGAAGAAATGAGCAGTTCTTC.

The chain couples TRBV9 to TRBJ1-3; no clear D gene. Germline V gene lookup returns CDR1 SGDLS and CDR2 YYNGEE. This CDR3 is built from 16 residues. V lost 0 bases to trimming and J lost 0 bases, with 10 bases between them. This chain's CDR3 is CASSVAIALSGNTIYF. The CDR3 bases are TGTGCCAGCAGCGTAGCTATAGCTCTCTCTGGAAACACCATATATTTT.

The V gene is TRBV5-4, the J gene TRBJ1-2, with TRBD1 identical over 11 bases. J lost 0 bases, V lost 5 bases, and 6 bases had no gene match. This CDR3 comprises 16 residues. Germline CDR1 SGHNT, CDR2 YYREEE (reference sequence). CDR3 sequence reads: CASSMGQGVANYGYTF. The CDR3 bases are TGTGCCAGCAGTATGGGACAGGGGGTAGCTAACTATGGCTACACCTTC.

On this clone: The sample holds other DNA sequences that translate to the same CDR3. The gene calls are TRBV29-1 and TRBJ1-4; weak D call: TRBD1 (5 bases). Germline V gene sequence: CDR1 SQVTM, CDR2 ANQGSEA. CDR3 length: 11 residues. Trimming removed 5 bases at V and 8 bases at J, with 9 bases between. The CDR3 DNA sequence: TGCAGCGTTCGGGGGGGAGAAAAACTGTTTTTT. This translates into CSVRGGEKLFF.

V usage is TRBV7-9 and J usage is TRBJ1-5, with TRBD1 matching over 9 bases. With V trimmed by 1 base and J by 5 bases, 3 bases remained unmatched. The CDR3 length is 15 residues. The germline CDR1 and CDR2 sequences are SEHNR and FQNEAQ (reference sequence). CDR3 loop: CASSLGGQGHQPQHF. The CDR3 DNA follows: TGTGCCAGCAGCTTAGGGGGACAGGGCCATCAGCCCCAGCATTTT.

This sequence joins TRBV5-5 and TRBJ2-7; the D gene is possibly TRBD2 (5 bases). The germline V gene has CDR1 SGHKS and CDR2 YYEKEE (reference sequence). This CDR3 is 14 amino acids long. Trimming stripped 2 bases from V and 3 bases from J, with 12 bases between. CDR3 amino acids: CASSFGDEGYEQYF. The DNA of the CDR3 is TGTGCCAGCAGCTTCGGGGATGAAGGCTACGAGCAGTACTTC.

The rearrangement uses TRBV5-1 and TRBJ2-7, with TRBD1 identical over 9 bases. CDR1 SGHRS and CDR2 YFSETQ come from the germline V gene. J gave up 3 bases and V 4 bases, and 14 bases lay outside the gene matches. This CDR3 is built from 17 residues. In DNA form, the CDR3 reads TGCGCCAGCAGCCTTGGATTTGGGACAGGGTCCGTCTACGAGCAGTACTTC. It yields the protein CASSLGFGTGSVYEQYF.

V is TRBV5-1 and J is TRBJ2-5, with a possible D match to TRBD1 (5 bases). Germline CDR1 SGHRS, CDR2 YFSETQ. The CDR3 spans 18 residues. The V gene lost 5 bases and the J gene lost 2 bases, with 25 bases spanning the gap. CDR3 nucleotide sequence: TGCGCCAGCAGTCCTCGAACAGGCGTTAGGATAACTCAAGAGACCCAGTACTTC. As protein: CASSPRTGVRITQETQYF.

The chain joins TRBV5-1 to TRBJ2-7; D possibly corresponds to TRBD2 (7 bases). Trimming shortened V by 4 bases and J by 3 bases, and 23 bases separated the two germline ends. In germline, CDR1 is SGHRS, CDR2 YFSETQ. The CDR3 runs 17 residues. The CDR3 bases are TGCGCCAGCAGCCGTGCCGGGGGGCCCACCTCTAGCTACGAGCAGTACTTC. This gives the protein CASSRAGGPTSSYEQYF.

The chain joins TRBV11-1 to TRBJ2-3; D is unresolved. V dropped 1 base and J dropped 8 bases, with 10 bases sitting between them. The germline V gene encodes CDR1 SGHAT and CDR2 FQDESV (reference sequence). The CDR3 extends over 13 amino acids. The CDR3 region is CASSLDPPGTQYF. The CDR3 bases are TGTGCCAGCAGCTTAGACCCGCCGGGTACGCAGTATTTT.

The V gene is TRBV7-9, the J gene TRBJ2-3; TRBD1 agrees at 8 bases. This CDR3 spans 18 amino acids. Germline trimming cut 7 bases from V and 0 bases from J; bases unmatched to any gene: 15. Looked up from germline, CDR1 is SEHNR and CDR2 is FQNEAQ (reference sequence). CDR3 bases: TGTGCCAGCACCACGGACAGGGTACTCACTCTTAGCACAGATACGCAGTATTTT. Translation gives CASTTDRVLTLSTDTQYF.

This clone was seen once. The chain couples TRBV7-3 to TRBJ1-2, with 11 bases fitting TRBD1. This CDR3 region has 15 residues. J lost 13 bases, V lost 1 base, and 11 bases had no gene match. Per the germline V gene, CDR1 is SGHTA and CDR2 is FQGTGA. The CDR3 bases are TGTGCCAGCAGCTTAATGACAGGACAGGGGGCGTTTCTCACCTTC. It codes for CASSLMTGQGAFLTF. Based on the CDR3 plus reference TRBV7-3 and TRBJ1-2, the full variable domain is GAGVSQTPSNKVTEKGKYVELRCDPISGHTALYWYRQSLGQGPEFLIYFQGTGAADDSGLPNDRFFAVRPEGSVSTLKIQRTERGDSAVYLCASSLMTGQGAFLTFGSGTRLTVV.

This clone was seen just once. Germline is not matched at one junction end, which may reflect a read error. The chain uses TRBV5-1 and TRBJ2-2; 10 bases agree with TRBD2. Germline V gene data show CDR1 as SGHRS and CDR2 as YFSETQ. The CDR3 runs 15 residues. This CDR3 reads CASNLGTSATGELFF. CDR3 nucleotides: TGCGCCAGCAACTTGGGGACTAGCGCTACCGGGGAGCTGTTTTTT.

This chain joins TRBV5-5 and TRBJ1-1, with 11 nucleotides matching TRBD1. Germline CDR1 reads SGHKS; CDR2 reads YYEKEE (reference sequence). This CDR3 has 15 residues. V was pared by 1 base and J by 7 bases, with 6 bases of the junction left unmatched. The CDR3 spells CASSLIPGQGDEAFF. Here the CDR3 DNA reads TGTGCCAGCAGCTTGATACCGGGACAGGGGGATGAAGCTTTCTTT.

The chain joins TRBV7-2 to TRBJ2-1; no clear D. V was pared by 1 base and J by 10 bases, with 5 bases between. Germline CDR1 is SGHTA and CDR2 is FQGNSA. CDR3 length equals 11 residues. The CDR3 region has the DNA TGTGCCAGCAGCTTAGGGCGGGAGCAGTTCTTC. Its protein is CASSLGREQFF. Full variable domain (outside the CDR3, taken from reference TRBV7-2 and TRBJ2-1): GAGVSQSPSNKVTEKGKDVELRCDPISGHTALYWYRQSLGQGLEFLIYFQGNSAPDKSGLPSDRFSAERTGGSVSTLTIQRTQQEDSAVYLCASSLGREQFFGPGTRLTVL.

V gene TRBV15 combines with J gene TRBJ1-3, with a possible D match to TRBD1 (5 bases). Germline-derived CDR1 and CDR2 are LNHNV and YYDKDF (reference sequence). CDR3 length: 16 amino acids. With 3 bases removed from V and 6 bases from J, the gap between germline ends came to 18 bases. The CDR3 DNA sequence: TGTGCCACCAGCAGGGGACCGGGAGCCTTCGAAAACACCATATATTTT. Protein product: CATSRGPGAFENTIYF.

J is TRBJ2-1 and V is TRBV2; 10 positions agree with TRBD2. Germline lookup yields CDR1 SNHLY and CDR2 FYNNEI. The junction had 3 bases not matched to a gene; V was cut back by 3 bases and J by 4 bases. The CDR3 runs 15 residues. The CDR3 nucleotides are TGTGCCAGCAGTGATGAAGCGGGGGGGTACAATGAGCAGTTCTTC. This gives the protein CASSDEAGGYNEQFF.

The chain has TRBV19 and TRBJ1-5; 10 positions agree with TRBD1. Germline assignment: CDR1 LNHDA and CDR2 SQIVND (reference sequence). There are 18 residues in the CDR3. J lost 6 bases, V lost 7 bases, and 18 bases had no gene match. CDR3 sequence: CASTARDRGPAGGQPQHF. The CDR3 DNA sequence: TGTGCCAGTACCGCGCGGGACAGGGGCCCCGCCGGAGGTCAGCCCCAGCATTTT.

CDR3 nucleotide sequence: TGCGCCAGCAGCTTGGAACTAGCGGGAGGCACAGATACGCAGTATTTT. It translates to CASSLELAGGTDTQYF. J is TRBJ2-3 and V is TRBV5-1; 11 bases are shared with TRBD2. Germline V gene lookup returns CDR1 SGHRS and CDR2 YFSETQ. This CDR3 spans 16 amino acids. J was trimmed by 1 base and V by 0 bases; bases with no gene match: 1.

The chain has TRBV28 and TRBJ1-5, with D perhaps matching TRBD1 (5 bases). The CDR3 covers 16 residues. V was trimmed by 2 bases and J by 2 bases, leaving 13 bases between them. Germline V CDR1 and CDR2: MDHEN, SYDVKM. CDR3 coding DNA: TGTGCCAGCAGTTTAGGTAAAGGGACTGGCAATCAGCCCCAGCATTTT. Its protein is CASSLGKGTGNQPQHF. The variable domain in full, with the rest retrieved from reference TRBV28 and TRBJ1-5, is DVKVTQSSRYLVKRTGEKVFLECVQDMDHENMFWYRQDPGLGLRLIYFSYDVKMKEKGDIPEGYSVSREKKERFSLILESASTNQTSMYLCASSLGKGTGNQPQHFGDGTRLSIL.

On this clone: Other nucleotide sequences in the sample specify the same CDR3. V and J are TRBV19 and TRBJ1-1; TRBD1 matches at 7 bases. With V trimmed by 5 bases and J by 2 bases, 2 bases remained unmatched. Germline V gene lookup returns CDR1 LNHDA and CDR2 SQIVND (reference sequence). CDR3 length equals 13 residues. CDR3 coding DNA: TGTGCCAGTAGTCGGACAGGAAACACTGAAGCTTTCTTT. It encodes CASSRTGNTEAFF. Together with reference TRBV19 and TRBJ1-1, the CDR3 gives the full variable domain: DGGITQSPKYLFRKEGQNVTLSCEQNLNHDAMYWYRQDPGQGLRLIYYSQIVNDFQKGDIAEGYSVSREKKESFPLTVTSAQKNPTAFYLCASSRTGNTEAFFGQGTRLTVV.

The chain links TRBV7-9 to TRBJ2-2; 9 bases align to TRBD1. V lost 11 bases and J lost 4; bases outside the gene matches: 11. Germline V lookup: CDR1 SEHNR, CDR2 FQNEAQ (reference sequence). The CDR3 extends over 15 amino acids. This chain's CDR3 is CAGRPGQGSTGELFF. In nucleotides, the CDR3 is TGTGCCGGCCGTCCGGGACAGGGATCCACCGGGGAGCTGTTTTTT.

The rearrangement uses TRBV5-6 and TRBJ1-1; D call uncertain. The CDR3 covers 12 residues. Trimming pared 1 base from V and 5 bases from J, leaving 6 bases between. Per the germline V gene, CDR1 is SGHDT and CDR2 is YYEEEE. The CDR3 coding sequence is TGTGCCAGCAGCTTGATCGGGACTGAAGCTTTCTTT. This gives the protein CASSLIGTEAFF.

This rearrangement joins TRBV2 to TRBJ2-2; 7 bases map to TRBD1. Germline CDR1 SNHLY, CDR2 FYNNEI. V gave up 6 bases and J gave up 1 base; unmatched junction bases: 2. This CDR3 comprises 14 residues. The CDR3 is CASSRTGNTGELFF. CDR3 bases: TGTGCCAGCAGCCGGACAGGGAACACCGGGGAGCTGTTTTTT.

The chain joins TRBV5-4 to TRBJ1-2; 7 bases map to TRBD1. After removal of 3 bases from V and 1 base from J, the junction contained 9 bases not matched to a gene. CDR3 length: 16 residues. Germline V gene data show CDR1 as SGHNT and CDR2 as YYREEE (reference sequence). CDR3 sequence (DNA): TGTGCCAGCAGCTCCCTCCGTGACAGGGATAACTATGGCTACACCTTC. As protein: CASSSLRDRDNYGYTF.

This chain connects TRBV29-1 to TRBJ2-7, with TRBD1 identical over 7 bases. The CDR3 loop spans 13 amino acids. Trimming removed 1 base from V and 3 bases from J; junction bases left unmatched: 3. Germline CDR1 SQVTM, CDR2 ANQGSEA. This CDR3 is CSVEVQGSYEQYF. For the CDR3, the DNA is TGCAGCGTTGAAGTACAGGGGAGCTACGAGCAGTACTTC.

This clone was observed once. This sequence joins TRBV19 and TRBJ1-1; a weak D match, TRBD1 (5 bases). Germline V gene sequence: CDR1 LNHDA, CDR2 SQIVND (reference sequence). CDR3 size: 13 residues. V was trimmed by 7 bases and J by 1 base, leaving 10 bases between them. CDR3 protein: CASIGRGNTEAFF. As DNA, the CDR3 is TGTGCCAGTATCGGAAGGGGGAACACTGAAGCTTTCTTT. Using reference TRBV19 and TRBJ1-1 for the parts outside the CDR3, the full variable domain is DGGITQSPKYLFRKEGQNVTLSCEQNLNHDAMYWYRQDPGQGLRLIYYSQIVNDFQKGDIAEGYSVSREKKESFPLTVTSAQKNPTAFYLCASIGRGNTEAFFGQGTRLTVV.